The entry that follows covers one T cell receptor (beta chain) sequence. The sample originates from a study of T cell repertoires in cytomegalovirus infection. The junction had 2 bases not matched to a gene; V was cut back by 5 bases and J by 2 bases. The CDR3 totals 12 residues. The germline V gene has CDR1 SQVTM and CDR2 ANQGSEA. TCRdb fed the reads into MiXCR, producing one record per CDR3 protein. The table has 680,000 or so distinct CDR3 sequences, roughly a third seen once. The specimen sequenced was PBMCs. The receptor comes from a human donor in good health (CMV status not recorded). Some clones in this sample may be carry-over from other donors' samples. The chain uses TRBV29-1 and TRBJ1-1; TRBD1 matches 7 bases. The CDR3 DNA sequence: TGCAGCGTTTGGGACAGAAACACTGAAGCTTTCTTT. It is translated as CSVWDRNTEAFF. Full variable domain (missing parts from reference TRBV29-1 and TRBJ1-1): SAVISQKPSRDICQRGTSLTIQCQVDSQVTMMFWYRQQPGQSLTLIATANQGSEATYESGFVIDKFPISRPNLTFSTLTVSNMSPEDSSIYLCSVWDRNTEAFFGQGTRLTVV.